A selection of T cell receptor beta chains follows, all from one sample in a study of blood T cell repertoires in COVID-19. Sequenced by immunoSEQ multiplex PCR; TCRdb stores in-frame clones only, minus some. The sample yields approximately 290,000 clones, around nine tenths seen once. The sample was peripheral blood. The source of these receptors is a young woman with COVID-19, enrolled during active disease. Each CDR3 is given with its conserved first and last residue. Each record gives: D gene, clone size, J gene, V gene, CDR3 DNA, CDR3 protein. The D gene is left open where the match is weak. A clone size is listed for some rows: how often the clone was seen (once, few, many), or a class if it is expanded.

D: NA; size: NA; J: TRBJ2-2; V: TRBV4-2; DNA: TGTGCCAGCAGCCCGGGGAGCACCGGGGAGCTGTTTTTT; CDR3: CASSPGSTGELFF
D: NA; size: many; J: TRBJ2-3; V: TRBV7-2; DNA: TGTGCCAGCAGCTTCCGAGATACGCAGTATTTT; CDR3: CASSFRDTQYF
D: TRBD2; size: few; J: TRBJ2-2; V: TRBV7-8; DNA: TGTGCCAGCAGCATACTAGCGGGGGTGAACACCGGGGAGCTGTTTTTT; CDR3: CASSILAGVNTGELFF
D: TRBD1; size: NA; J: TRBJ1-1; V: TRBV6-5; DNA: TGTGCCAGCAGACAGGGGGCTGTGAACACTGAAGCTTTCTTT; CDR3: CASRQGAVNTEAFF
D: NA; size: NA; J: TRBJ2-1; V: TRBV5-4; DNA: TGTGCCAGCAGCCATCGTAACTCCCCCCCCCATGAGCAGTTCTTC; CDR3: CASSHRNSPPHEQFF
D: NA; size: NA; J: TRBJ1-1; V: TRBV7-9; DNA: TGTGCCAGCAGCTCCGGTATGAACACTGAAGCTTTCTTT; CDR3: CASSSGMNTEAFF
D: TRBD1; size: NA; J: TRBJ2-7; V: TRBV27; DNA: TGTGCCAGCAGTACCGGGGACAGGTCCTACGAGCAGTACTTC; CDR3: CASSTGDRSYEQYF
D: TRBD1; size: NA; J: TRBJ2-3; V: TRBV25-1; DNA: TGTGCCAGCAGCGCAGGGGGCAGGCGTAGCACAGATACGCAGTATTTT; CDR3: CASSAGGRRSTDTQYF
D: TRBD1; size: NA; J: TRBJ1-1; V: TRBV5-6; DNA: TGTGCCAGCAGCCCCTCGACAGGGGGCGGTTACACTGAAGCTTTCTTT; CDR3: CASSPSTGGGYTEAFF
D: NA; size: NA; J: TRBJ1-1; V: TRBV5-1; DNA: TGCGCCAGCAGACGGACAGAAGGGCCTATGAACACTGAAGCTTTCTTT; CDR3: CASRRTEGPMNTEAFF
D: NA; size: NA; J: TRBJ1-1; V: TRBV3-1/TRBV3-2; DNA: TGTGCCAGCAGCCAACTCTCGGGAGGCACTGAAGCTTTCTTT; CDR3: CASSQLSGGTEAFF
D: TRBD2; size: NA; J: TRBJ2-1; V: TRBV24-1; DNA: TGTGCCACCAGTGAGTTGGCACTTGGGGACTACCACAATGAGCAGTTCTTC; CDR3: CATSELALGDYHNEQFF
D: TRBD1; size: NA; J: TRBJ2-1; V: TRBV5-1; DNA: TGCGCCAGCAGCCGGATCGGACAGGGGGGAAATGAGCAGTTCTTC; CDR3: CASSRIGQGGNEQFF
D: NA; size: NA; J: TRBJ1-1; V: TRBV6-2/TRBV6-3; DNA: TGTGCCAGCAGTTACTCGATGCTCAGGGTTGGGTTCGTCACTGAAGCTTTCTTT; CDR3: CASSYSMLRVGFVTEAFF
D: TRBD1; size: NA; J: TRBJ1-2; V: TRBV4-2; DNA: TGTGCCAGCAGCCAAGAGGGGAAGGAGGGGGCCAACTATGGCTACACCTTC; CDR3: CASSQEGKEGANYGYTF
D: TRBD2; size: NA; J: TRBJ2-2; V: TRBV7-8; DNA: TGTGCCAGCAGCTTAAAAGCGGGGGGGCCCAACGGGGAGCTGTTTTTT; CDR3: CASSLKAGGPNGELFF
D: TRBD2; size: NA; J: TRBJ2-1; V: TRBV4-1; DNA: TGCGCCAGCAGCCTCAGGCGGGGGGACAATGAGCAGTTCTTC; CDR3: CASSLRRGDNEQFF
D: NA; size: NA; J: TRBJ1-1; V: TRBV10-1; DNA: TGCGCCAGCAGTGAACAGGGTACTTTGGCTGAAGCTTTCTTT; CDR3: CASSEQGTLAEAFF